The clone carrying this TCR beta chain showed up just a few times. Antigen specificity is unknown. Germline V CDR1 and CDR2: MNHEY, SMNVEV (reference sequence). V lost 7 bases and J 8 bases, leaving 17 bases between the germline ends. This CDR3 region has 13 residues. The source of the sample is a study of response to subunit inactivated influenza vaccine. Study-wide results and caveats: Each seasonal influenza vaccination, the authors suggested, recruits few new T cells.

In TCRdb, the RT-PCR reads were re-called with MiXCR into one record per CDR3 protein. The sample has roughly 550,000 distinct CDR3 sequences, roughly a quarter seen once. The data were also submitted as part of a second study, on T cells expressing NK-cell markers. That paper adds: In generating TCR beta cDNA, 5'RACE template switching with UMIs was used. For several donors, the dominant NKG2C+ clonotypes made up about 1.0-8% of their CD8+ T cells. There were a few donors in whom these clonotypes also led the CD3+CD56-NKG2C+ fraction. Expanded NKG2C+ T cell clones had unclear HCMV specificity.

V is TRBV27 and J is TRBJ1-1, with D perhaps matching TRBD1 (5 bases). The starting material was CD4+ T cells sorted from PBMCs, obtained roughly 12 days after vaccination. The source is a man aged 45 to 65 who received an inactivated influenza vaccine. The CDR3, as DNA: TGTGCCAGCACAAGAATAGGGGCAGGGGAAGCTTTCTTT. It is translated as CASTRIGAGEAFF.